This is a list of T cell receptor beta chains from one sample in a study of blood T cell repertoires in COVID-19. The data were produced by immunoSEQ multiplex PCR, yet TCRdb's version contains in-frame clones alone and is incomplete. Altogether around 67,000 clones are present, about 90% being singletons, with the ten largest covering approximately 5%. Sequenced input: peripheral blood. Receptors originate from a man aged 45 to 65 with active COVID-19. Both conserved end residues are part of each CDR3. D genes are given only for firm matches. Clone size is not always given. Where it is, it says once, few, many or a class for expanded clones.

v_gene,j_gene,d_gene,abundance,CDR3nt,CDR3aa
TRBV7-2,TRBJ2-7,-,-,TGTGCCAGCAGCCCGGGACTTACGACGGGGGAGCAGTACTTC,CASSPGLTTGEQYF
TRBV24-1,TRBJ2-1,TRBD2,few,TGTGCCACCAGTGATCGGTCCCCCACTAGCGGGAGATTGGGTGAGCAGTTCTTC,CATSDRSPTSGRLGEQFF
TRBV15,TRBJ2-5,TRBD1,-,TGTGCCACCAGCAGACGGACCCGTACAGGGGCCGCGGAGACCCAGTACTTC,CATSRRTRTGAAETQYF
TRBV7-9,TRBJ2-7,TRBD2,-,TGTGCCAGCAGCGGGGGAGCGGGAGTTCCGGGAGAGCAGTACTTC,CASSGGAGVPGEQYF
TRBV6-5,TRBJ1-3,-,-,TGTGCCAGCAGTTACGACAGCCTCTCTGGAAACACCATATATTTT,CASSYDSLSGNTIYF
TRBV4-2,TRBJ2-1,TRBD2,-,TGTGCCAGCCTCCGCTCCCCGGGACTAGCAACCAATGAGCAGTTCTTC,CASLRSPGLATNEQFF
TRBV11-3,TRBJ2-3,-,-,TGTGCCAGCAGCTCACGGTACGGGGACACAAACACAGATACGCAGTATTTT,CASSSRYGDTNTDTQYF
TRBV6-5,TRBJ2-7,TRBD1,once,TGTGCCAGCCGTCCCCCGGGACAGGGCATAGGGCGGCAGTACTTC,CASRPPGQGIGRQYF
TRBV5-5,TRBJ2-7,TRBD1,-,TGTGCCAGCAGCTGGGGGACAGGGCCCTTCTACGAGCAGTACTTC,CASSWGTGPFYEQYF
TRBV19,TRBJ2-7,TRBD1,-,TGTGCCAGTAGTATCGAGGGGGCGCGCTACGAGCAGTACTTC,CASSIEGARYEQYF
TRBV7-9,TRBJ2-5,-,-,TGTGCCAGCCGAGGGAACCAAGAGACCCAGTACTTC,CASRGNQETQYF
TRBV19,TRBJ2-2,TRBD1,-,TGTGCCAGTAGTATCAGCCGGGACAGATCCGGGGAGCTGTTTTTT,CASSISRDRSGELFF
TRBV27,TRBJ2-5,-,-,TGTGCCAGCAGTTTATTTAGCGTTGGACAGCAAGAGACCCAGTACTTC,CASSLFSVGQQETQYF
TRBV30,TRBJ1-2,TRBD1,-,TGTGCCTTTACGCTTACGGGACAGACGAACTATGGCTACACCTTC,CAFTLTGQTNYGYTF
TRBV12-3/TRBV12-4,TRBJ1-1,-,-,TGTGCCAGCACCCCGGAGGGGAACACTGAAGCTTTCTTT,CASTPEGNTEAFF
TRBV11-2,TRBJ2-6,-,once,TGTGCCAGCAGCACCCGGGACTCTTACTCTGGGGCCAACGTCCTGACTTTC,CASSTRDSYSGANVLTF
TRBV11-2,TRBJ1-1,-,-,TGTGCCAGCAGCTTATTGACAGTCACTGAAGCTTTCTTT,CASSLLTVTEAFF
TRBV7-3,TRBJ2-2,-,-,TGTGCCAGCGGACGACAGGCCAGCACCGGGGAGCTGTTTTTT,CASGRQASTGELFF
TRBV11-3,TRBJ2-5,-,-,TGTGCCAGCAGCGACCCCGGACTGAGACAAGAGACCCAGTACTTC,CASSDPGLRQETQYF
TRBV4-3,TRBJ2-1,TRBD2,-,TGCGCCAGCAGCTGGGGACTAGCGGTAAACTCCTACAATGAGCAGTTCTTC,CASSWGLAVNSYNEQFF
TRBV7-2,TRBJ2-5,TRBD1,-,TGTGCCAGCAGCTTACAGGGGGCAGGAGAGACCCAGTACTTC,CASSLQGAGETQYF
TRBV6-5,TRBJ2-1,TRBD2,-,TGTGCCAGCAGTACCGGGACTAGCGGGAGTGGTAGGCAGTTCTTC,CASSTGTSGSGRQFF
TRBV9,TRBJ2-2,TRBD2,-,TGTGCCAGCAGCGCGGGGGGCACCGGGGAGCTGTTTTTT,CASSAGGTGELFF
TRBV6-5,TRBJ2-5,-,once,TGTGCCAGCAGTTACATTAGGGGCCAAGAGACCCAGTACTTC,CASSYIRGQETQYF
TRBV4-3,TRBJ1-5,-,-,TGCGCCAGCAGCCAAGATAGAGGGATAGGTCAGCCCCAGCATTTT,CASSQDRGIGQPQHF
TRBV7-3,TRBJ2-1,-,-,TGTGCCAGCAGCTTAATGGGTAGCACAGAGCAGTTCTTC,CASSLMGSTEQFF
TRBV7-2,TRBJ1-2,TRBD1,-,TGTGCCAGCAGCTTATTTTCGGGACAGAACTATGGCTACACCTTC,CASSLFSGQNYGYTF
TRBV7-9,TRBJ1-1,-,few,TGTGCCAGCAGCTTATTAACTGAAGCTTTCTTT,CASSLLTEAFF
TRBV5-4,TRBJ1-2,-,-,TGTGCCAGCAGTGCTCAAGGGGGGGCTCGTGGCTACACCTTC,CASSAQGGARGYTF
TRBV7-2,TRBJ1-2,-,-,TGTGCCAGCAGCGGGGGAGGGCGCCAGTATGGCTACACCTTC,CASSGGGRQYGYTF
TRBV14,TRBJ2-7,-,-,TGTGCCAGCAGCCGTCGTTACGAGCAGTACTTC,CASSRRYEQYF
TRBV30,TRBJ1-2,TRBD1,-,TGTGCCTGGGAGACCGGGACAGGGAGTAACTATGGCTACACCTTC,CAWETGTGSNYGYTF
TRBV6-2/TRBV6-3,TRBJ2-1,TRBD2,-,TGTGCCAGCAGTAAAAAGCGGGAATTTATCGATGAGCAGTTCTTC,CASSKKREFIDEQFF
TRBV23-1,TRBJ1-6,-,-,TGCGCCAGCGCGGGACGGGGGTCTAATTCACCCCTCCACTTT,CASAGRGSNSPLHF
TRBV9,TRBJ2-1,TRBD2,-,TGTGCCAGCAGCGTAGGATTGGGACTAGCGGCCAATGAGCAGTTCTTC,CASSVGLGLAANEQFF
TRBV28,TRBJ2-2,-,-,TGTGCCAGCAATTTTTGGGGCCAGTCCGGGGAGCTGTTTTTT,CASNFWGQSGELFF
TRBV19,TRBJ2-3,TRBD2,-,TGTGCCAGTAGATCGGTTAGCGGGAACACAGATACGCAGTATTTT,CASRSVSGNTDTQYF
TRBV5-1,TRBJ2-1,-,-,TGCGCCAGCAGCTTGGCCAATGGGGGCCTGCGTCACAATGAGCAGTTCTTC,CASSLANGGLRHNEQFF
TRBV30,TRBJ2-2,TRBD2,-,TGTGCCTGGAATTCGGCGGGAGGAGGTACCGGGGAGCTGTTTTTT,CAWNSAGGGTGELFF
TRBV11-3,TRBJ1-1,-,-,TGTGCCAGCAGCCCCCCGGCGAGGGCTGAAGCTTTCTTT,CASSPPARAEAFF
TRBV2,TRBJ1-5,-,-,TGTGCCAGCAGTGTAAAAAGCAATCAGCCCCAGCATTTT,CASSVKSNQPQHF
TRBV11-3,TRBJ2-3,TRBD2,-,TGTGCCAGCAGCCGTAGCGGGAGGGCCTCAGATACGCAGTATTTT,CASSRSGRASDTQYF
TRBV7-7,TRBJ2-3,TRBD2,-,TGTGCTAGCAGCTCGGGACTAGCGGGAGTAGATACGCAGTATTTT,CASSSGLAGVDTQYF